A selection of T cell receptor beta chains follows, all from one sample in a study of blood T cell repertoires in COVID-19. Using immunoSEQ multiplex PCR, the repertoire was profiled, and TCRdb retains in-frame clones only, with some absent. The repertoire holds about 120,000 clones, with more than 75% as singletons. The material sequenced was peripheral blood. The receptors here all came from a woman aged 70 to 79 with acute or convalescent COVID-19. Each CDR3 is given with its conserved first and last residue. D genes are given only for firm matches. For some rows the clone size is stated as once, few or many, or as a class when expanded; others skip it.

V	D	size	J	CDR3	DNA
TRBV5-4	TRBD1	.	TRBJ1-1	CASSFEGTGAATEAFF	TGTGCCAGCAGCTTCGAAGGGACAGGGGCGGCCACTGAAGCTTTCTTT
TRBV3-1/TRBV3-2	TRBD1	.	TRBJ1-2	CASSQEGQGHYGYTF	TGTGCCAGCAGCCAAGAGGGACAGGGCCACTATGGCTACACCTTC
TRBV11-3	TRBD1	.	TRBJ1-2	CASSLGRDRPNYGYTF	TGTGCCAGCAGCTTAGGCCGGGACAGACCTAACTATGGCTACACCTTC
TRBV18	.	.	TRBJ1-3	CAATPRYSSGNTIYF	TGTGCCGCAACCCCCAGATACAGCTCTGGAAACACCATATATTTT
TRBV3-1/TRBV3-2	TRBD2	.	TRBJ2-7	CASSQAQGLAGQYF	TGTGCCAGCAGCCAAGCCCAGGGACTAGCTGGGCAGTACTTC
TRBV2	.	.	TRBJ1-3	CASSPETASGGNTIYF	TGTGCCAGCAGTCCGGAGACAGCATCGGGCGGAAACACCATATATTTT
TRBV10-1	.	.	TRBJ2-3	CASSPGFWEPRITDTQYF	TGCGCCAGCAGTCCCGGATTCTGGGAGCCAAGGATCACAGATACGCAGTATTTT
TRBV29-1	TRBD2	.	TRBJ2-2	CSVRSSGGLYTGELFF	TGCAGCGTGCGGTCTAGCGGGGGGCTGTACACCGGGGAGCTGTTTTTT
TRBV30	.	.	TRBJ2-7	CAWKRTAYEQYF	TGTGCCTGGAAGCGGACGGCATACGAGCAGTACTTC
TRBV6-1	.	once	TRBJ1-1	CASSEARWATSYTEAFF	TGTGCCAGCAGTGAAGCGCGTTGGGCCACTAGCTACACTGAAGCTTTCTTT
TRBV30	TRBD1	.	TRBJ2-3	CAWSAGFRDSFFTDTQYF	TGTGCCTGGAGCGCCGGCTTCCGGGACAGCTTTTTCACAGATACGCAGTATTTT
TRBV11-3	.	once	TRBJ2-7	CASSLGYPGYEQYF	TGTGCCAGCAGCTTAGGGTACCCCGGCTACGAGCAGTACTTC
TRBV19	TRBD1	.	TRBJ1-6	CASSRGQGGSPLHF	TGTGCCAGTAGCCGGGGACAGGGAGGCTCACCCCTCCACTTT
TRBV4-2	TRBD2	once	TRBJ2-5	CASSQGGTSGFQETQYF	TGTGCCAGCAGCCAGGGGGGGACTAGCGGGTTTCAAGAGACCCAGTACTTC
TRBV6-6	TRBD1	many	TRBJ2-7	CASSGDRGPEQYF	TGTGCCAGCAGTGGAGACAGGGGGCCCGAGCAGTACTTC
TRBV28	.	.	TRBJ1-5	CASSIEKPQHF	TGTGCCAGCAGCATAGAGAAGCCCCAGCATTTT
TRBV19	TRBD1	.	TRBJ1-5	CASSPGTGNQPQHF	TGTGCCAGTAGTCCCGGGACAGGGAATCAGCCCCAGCATTTT
TRBV10-3	.	.	TRBJ1-1	CAIQGLNTEAFF	TGTGCCATCCAGGGCCTGAACACTGAAGCTTTCTTT
TRBV11-2	.	.	TRBJ2-4	CASSLEVRVTAKNIQYF	TGTGCCAGCAGCTTAGAAGTCAGGGTAACGGCCAAAAACATTCAGTACTTC
TRBV4-1	.	.	TRBJ2-1	CASSPSPGANEQFF	TGCGCCAGCAGCCCATCCCCAGGGGCCAATGAGCAGTTCTTC
TRBV11-2	.	.	TRBJ1-6	CASSSTSPLHF	TGTGCCAGCAGTTCTACTTCACCCCTCCACTTT
TRBV29-1	.	.	TRBJ1-1	CSVVHSMNTEAFF	TGCAGCGTTGTACACAGCATGAACACTGAAGCTTTCTTT
TRBV4-1	TRBD2	.	TRBJ2-5	CASSQGSSGGALLETQYF	TGCGCCAGCAGCCAAGGATCTAGCGGGGGGGCCCTCCTCGAGACCCAGTACTTC
TRBV27	TRBD1	.	TRBJ1-2	CASSPRPGQLNGYGYTF	TGTGCCAGCAGTCCCCGCCCGGGACAGCTTAACGGCTATGGCTACACCTTC
TRBV7-2	.	.	TRBJ1-4	CASSLMQPGSNEKLFF	TGTGCCAGCAGCTTAATGCAGCCAGGTAGTAATGAAAAACTGTTTTTT
TRBV6-6	.	.	TRBJ1-2	CASSYQTLIGSYGYTF	TGTGCCAGCAGTTACCAAACACTAATCGGATCATATGGCTACACCTTC
TRBV28	.	.	TRBJ1-4	CASTGSGVINEKLFF	TGTGCCAGCACAGGGTCTGGGGTTATTAATGAAAAACTGTTTTTT
TRBV2	.	.	TRBJ1-2	CASSLRGSGYGYTF	TGTGCCAGCAGTTTGCGGGGGTCAGGCTATGGCTACACCTTC
TRBV5-1	.	.	TRBJ1-1	CASSSQGDTEAFF	TGCGCCAGCAGCTCACAGGGTGACACTGAAGCTTTCTTT
TRBV9	TRBD1	.	TRBJ2-2	CASSVAGQGFGELFF	TGTGCCAGCAGCGTAGCGGGACAGGGTTTCGGGGAGCTGTTTTTT
TRBV6-5	.	.	TRBJ1-5	CATRRDKNQPQHF	TGTGCCACCCGTCGGGACAAAAATCAGCCCCAGCATTTT
TRBV28	TRBD1	.	TRBJ1-5	CASRPGQGFNQPQHF	TGTGCCAGCCGACCGGGACAGGGGTTCAATCAGCCCCAGCATTTT
TRBV30	.	.	TRBJ2-7	CAWNTGSYEQYF	TGTGCCTGGAATACAGGCTCCTACGAGCAGTACTTC
TRBV27	.	.	TRBJ2-7	CASSLWGTEWDEQYF	TGTGCCAGCAGTTTATGGGGGACTGAATGGGACGAGCAGTACTTC
TRBV3-1/TRBV3-2	TRBD1	few	TRBJ1-6	CASSQRDSNSPLHF	TGTGCCAGCAGCCAAAGGGACAGCAATTCACCCCTCCACTTT
TRBV4-1	.	.	TRBJ1-6	CASSQETQGYNSPLHF	TGCGCCAGCAGCCAAGAGACGCAGGGATATAATTCACCCCTCCACTTT
TRBV30	.	.	TRBJ1-5	CALQVGQRPQHF	TGTGCCTTACAGGTCGGGCAGAGGCCCCAGCATTTT
TRBV5-1	TRBD1	.	TRBJ1-4	CASSLGTGGANEKLFF	TGCGCCAGCAGCTTGGGAACAGGGGGCGCAAATGAAAAACTGTTTTTT
TRBV28	.	.	TRBJ2-1	CASSFINEQFF	TGTGCCAGCAGTTTTATCAATGAGCAGTTCTTC
TRBV5-1	TRBD1	.	TRBJ1-5	CASSFGTGDQPQHF	TGCGCCAGCAGCTTTGGGACAGGGGATCAGCCCCAGCATTTT
TRBV18	TRBD1	.	TRBJ1-5	CASSPADRGGQPQHF	TGTGCCAGCTCACCAGCGGACAGGGGAGGCCAGCCCCAGCATTTT
TRBV10-2	TRBD1	.	TRBJ2-1	CASRTGMYNEQFF	TGCGCCAGCAGGACAGGGATGTACAATGAGCAGTTCTTC
TRBV11-2	TRBD2	.	TRBJ2-3	CASSLVGLAGGTDTQYF	TGTGCCAGCAGCTTAGTGGGACTAGCGGGGGGCACAGATACGCAGTATTTT
TRBV27	TRBD1	once	TRBJ1-2	CASISRTGADGYTF	TGTGCCAGCATTTCAAGGACAGGGGCTGATGGCTACACCTTC
TRBV5-1	TRBD1	few	TRBJ1-1	CASSATRGVTEAFF	TGCGCCAGCAGCGCGACCAGGGGGGTAACTGAAGCTTTCTTT
TRBV12-1	.	.	TRBJ1-5	CASSLPETGGRMNQPQHF	TGTGCCAGCAGCTTGCCTGAGACAGGGGGTCGTATGAATCAGCCCCAGCATTTT
TRBV11-2	TRBD1	.	TRBJ1-1	CASSKDRASTEAFF	TGTGCCAGCAGTAAAGACAGGGCAAGCACTGAAGCTTTCTTT
TRBV19	TRBD1	.	TRBJ1-2	CASNSWDRGVYGYTF	TGTGCCAGTAATTCTTGGGACAGGGGAGTTTATGGCTACACCTTC
TRBV5-1	.	.	TRBJ2-3	CASSSEPSGADTQYF	TGCGCCAGCAGCTCCGAGCCTTCAGGGGCAGATACGCAGTATTTT
TRBV5-1	.	.	TRBJ2-3	CASSFPHSPDTQYF	TGCGCCAGCAGCTTCCCCCACAGTCCAGATACGCAGTATTTT
TRBV19	TRBD2	.	TRBJ2-3	CASSIGGAGTDTQYF	TGTGCCAGTAGTATCGGGGGGGCAGGCACAGATACGCAGTATTTT
TRBV27	.	once	TRBJ1-6	CASRDRAHGDSPLHF	TGTGCCAGCAGGGACCGGGCCCACGGGGATTCACCCCTCCACTTT
TRBV6-1	.	.	TRBJ1-2	CASSESPFTRGYTF	TGTGCCAGCAGTGAGAGTCCTTTCACGAGGGGCTACACCTTC
TRBV6-5	.	.	TRBJ1-5	CASRSGGGEPQHF	TGTGCCAGCAGGAGCGGAGGGGGGGAGCCCCAGCATTTT
TRBV6-5	.	.	TRBJ2-2	CAVRDIITGELFF	TGTGCCGTCCGGGACATTATTACCGGGGAGCTGTTTTTT
TRBV2	.	.	TRBJ2-7	CASSDPVDSPYEQYF	TGTGCCAGCAGCGATCCCGTGGACAGTCCCTACGAGCAGTACTTC
TRBV7-9	.	.	TRBJ1-2	CASSEELIYGYTF	TGTGCCAGCAGCGAGGAACTGATCTATGGCTACACCTTC